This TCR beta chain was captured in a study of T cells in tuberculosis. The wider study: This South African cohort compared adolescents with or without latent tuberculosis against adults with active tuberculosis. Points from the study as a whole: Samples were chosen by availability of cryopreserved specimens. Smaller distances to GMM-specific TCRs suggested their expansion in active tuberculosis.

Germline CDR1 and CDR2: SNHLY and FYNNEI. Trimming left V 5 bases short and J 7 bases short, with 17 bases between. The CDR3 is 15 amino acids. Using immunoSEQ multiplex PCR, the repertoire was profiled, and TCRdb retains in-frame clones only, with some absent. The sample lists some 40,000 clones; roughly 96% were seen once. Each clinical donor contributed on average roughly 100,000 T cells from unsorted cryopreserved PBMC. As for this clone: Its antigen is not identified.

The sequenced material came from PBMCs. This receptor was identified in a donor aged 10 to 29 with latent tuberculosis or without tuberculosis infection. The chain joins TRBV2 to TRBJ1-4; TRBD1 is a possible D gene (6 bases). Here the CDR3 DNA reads TGTGCCAGCAGTATGCTTGCGGGGGCGTCTGAAAAACTGTTTTTT. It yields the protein CASSMLAGASEKLFF.